Shown below are 18 T cell receptor beta chains from a single sample sequenced in a study of identical twins. TCRdb fed the 5' RACE reads into MiXCR, producing one record per CDR3 protein. In the table there are about 530,000 distinct CDR3 sequences, 20% to 25% of which are singletons. These same data were also listed under a study on yellow fever vaccine responses in identical twins.

Sample: CD4+ T cells sorted from blood. Receptors were obtained from a woman aged 18-29 years in good health.

This clonotype was counted only a few times. The J gene is TRBJ1-5, the V gene TRBV20-1; tentatively, D is TRBD1 (6 bases). CDR1 and CDR2 from the germline V gene are DFQATT and SNEGSKA (reference sequence). CDR3 length equals 13 residues. Between the trimmed V and J ends, which lost 6 bases and 4 bases, there was a span of 13 bases. Written as DNA, the CDR3 is TGCAGTGCCCGTGCCACAGGGAATCAGCCCCAGCATTTT. This codes for CSARATGNQPQHF.

The chain recombines TRBV29-1 with TRBJ1-2; D gene ambiguous. The germline V and J ends were trimmed by 0 bases and 1 base, with 15 bases remaining between them. CDR3 length: 16 residues. Germline V lookup: CDR1 SQVTM, CDR2 ANQGSEA. This chain's CDR3 is CSVEDRMHGRNYGYTF. The CDR3 DNA follows: TGCAGCGTTGAAGATCGAATGCACGGCCGTAACTATGGCTACACCTTC.

This clonotype was counted many times. V usage is TRBV12-3 or TRBV12-4 and J usage is TRBJ1-5, with unresolved D. Trimming removed 1 base at V and 6 bases at J, with 4 bases between. The CDR3 contains 12 residues. DNA of the CDR3: TGTGCCAGCAGTTTAGGGAGTCAGCCCCAGCATTTT. Translating it yields CASSLGSQPQHF.

This clonotype was observed a handful of times. J is TRBJ2-5 and V is TRBV5-1; possibly TRBD1 for D (7 bases). V lost 2 bases and J 4 bases, leaving 15 bases between the germline ends. Germline V gene data show CDR1 as SGHRS and CDR2 as YFSETQ. The CDR3 sequence is 15 residues long. The CDR3, as DNA: TGCGCCAGCAGCTTAGCAGGGGGGAAAGTAGAGACCCAGTACTTC. Its protein is CASSLAGGKVETQYF.

The chain joins TRBV20-1 to TRBJ2-7, with 9 bases matching TRBD2. The CDR3 is 15 amino acids. The J segment lost 3 bases and the V segment lost 1 base, leaving 7 bases of the junction unmatched. Germline V lookup: CDR1 DFQATT, CDR2 SNEGSKA (reference sequence). CDR3 sequence: CSARAAGGPNYEQYV. CDR3 coding DNA: TGCAGTGCTAGAGCCGCGGGGGGGCCTAACTACGAGCAGTACGTC.

This chain links TRBV27 with TRBJ2-7; the D gene is possibly TRBD1 (6 bases). The CDR3 is made up of 17 amino acids. V lost 3 bases, J lost 3 bases, and 21 bases lay in between. Germline-derived CDR1 and CDR2 are MNHEY and SMNVEV (reference sequence). CDR3 residues: CASSLKAIGQGSYEQYF. The DNA for the CDR3 is TGTGCCAGCAGTTTGAAAGCGATTGGGCAGGGGAGCTACGAGCAGTACTTC.

This clonotype showed up many times. The CDR3 spells CSASPALNEQFF. CDR3 bases: TGCAGTGCTAGTCCCGCCCTCAATGAGCAGTTCTTC. The rearrangement links TRBV20-1 to TRBJ2-1; D is unclear. Per germline, CDR1 DFQATT and CDR2 SNEGSKA (reference sequence). Trimming stripped 3 bases from V and 6 bases from J, with 9 bases between. The CDR3 runs to 12 residues.

The count of this clonotype is one. This sequence joins TRBV11-2 and TRBJ2-4; 8 nucleotides match TRBD2. CDR1 SGHAT and CDR2 FQNNGV come from the germline V gene. CDR3 length equals 16 residues. The trim removed 5 bases at V and 6 bases at J, leaving 12 bases unmatched. The CDR3 reads CASSTFAGGRVNIQYF. Written as DNA, the CDR3 is TGTGCCAGCAGCACATTTGCGGGAGGCCGCGTAAACATTCAGTACTTC.

This clonotype was found a few times. V gene TRBV6-2 or TRBV6-3 combines with J gene TRBJ2-3, with 13 bases that match TRBD2. Trimming cost V 6 bases and J 5 bases; bases outside gene matches: 5. Germline CDR1 MNHEY, CDR2 SVGEGT. CDR3 length: 15 amino acids. The CDR3 loop reads CASRQGLAGLDTQYF. The DNA for the CDR3 is TGTGCCAGCAGACAGGGACTAGCGGGATTAGATACGCAGTATTTT.

This clonotype was observed a handful of times. The chain is built from TRBV6-1 and TRBJ2-2; 7 bases match TRBD1. V was clipped by 6 bases and J by 0 bases; unmatched bases: 7. The CDR3 is 16 residues long. Per the germline V gene, CDR1 is MNHNS and CDR2 is SASEGT. DNA of the CDR3: TGTGCCAGCAGGGCGAACAGGGGAACGAACACCGGGGAGCTGTTTTTT. Translated, it gives CASRANRGTNTGELFF.

The sample holds a few counts of this clonotype. The chain is built from TRBV5-1 and TRBJ2-1, with TRBD1 matching over 8 bases. The CDR3 is 16 amino acids. Germline V gene data show CDR1 as SGHRS and CDR2 as YFSETQ. V lost 0 bases and J lost 4; bases outside the gene matches: 6. As DNA, the CDR3 is TGCGCCAGCAGCTTGGAAACAGGGGGACCTTACAATGAGCAGTTCTTC. It codes for CASSLETGGPYNEQFF.

This clonotype came up a few times. The chain has TRBV18 and TRBJ2-1; D gene uncertain. There are 13 residues in the CDR3. Trimming cost V 0 bases and J 6 bases, with 6 bases left between them. Germline V gives CDR1 KGHSH, CDR2 LQKENI. Written as DNA, the CDR3 is TGTGCCAGCTCACCACCCAATACCAATGAGCAGTTCTTC. This codes for CASSPPNTNEQFF.

The chain recombines TRBV7-2 with TRBJ2-3; D ambiguous. Trimming removed 3 bases at V and 3 bases at J, with 7 bases between. Germline CDR1 reads SGHTA; CDR2 reads FQGNSA. CDR3 length: 13 amino acids. The CDR3 spells CASSFAKTDTQYF. For the CDR3, the DNA is TGTGCCAGCAGCTTTGCCAAGACAGATACGCAGTATTTT.

The V and J genes are TRBV28 and TRBJ1-2, with no clear D. The germline V gene has CDR1 MDHEN and CDR2 SYDVKM. Trimming pared 5 bases from V and 5 bases from J, leaving 9 bases between. This CDR3 comprises 12 residues. This chain's CDR3 is CASSGVSYGYTF. The CDR3 DNA sequence: TGTGCCAGCAGTGGTGTATCGTATGGCTACACCTTC.

This clonotype appeared a few times. This rearrangement joins TRBV6-5 to TRBJ1-1; no definite D call. Germline V gene lookup returns CDR1 MNHEY and CDR2 SVGAGI. V lost 0 bases, J lost 4 bases, and 9 bases lay in between. The CDR3 loop spans 14 amino acids. The DNA for the CDR3 is TGTGCCAGCAGTTACTCGAGTGGGAGCACTGAAGCTTTCTTT. This encodes CASSYSSGSTEAFF.

J is TRBJ2-1 and V is TRBV7-9; D perhaps matches TRBD2 (6 bases). Germline V lookup: CDR1 SEHNR, CDR2 FQNEAQ (reference sequence). Trimming took 6 bases from V and 8 from J, leaving 11 bases between them. The CDR3 loop spans 12 amino acids. CDR3 amino acids: CASRPGAHEQFF. The CDR3 DNA reads TGTGCCAGCAGACCGGGAGCCCATGAGCAGTTCTTC.

This clonotype turned up a few times. This rearrangement joins TRBV6-1 to TRBJ2-7; 16 bases are a match to TRBD2. The V segment lost 5 bases and the J segment 7 bases; nucleotides outside the gene matches: 17. In germline, CDR1 is MNHNS, CDR2 SASEGT. The CDR3 is made up of 19 amino acids. Here the CDR3 reads CASSTTEGLAGGLIGEQYV. The CDR3 DNA reads TGTGCCAGCAGTACCACTGAGGGACTAGCGGGGGGGCTTATAGGTGAGCAGTACGTC.

This clonotype showed up many times. This chain connects TRBV20-1 to TRBJ2-1, with 11 nucleotides matching TRBD2. V lost 8 bases, J lost 6 bases, and 9 bases stayed unmatched. This CDR3 contains 14 residues. CDR1 and CDR2 from the germline V gene are DFQATT and SNEGSKA (reference sequence). The CDR3 DNA follows: TGCAGTCCAGATACTAGCGGGGGCTCCAATGAGCAGTTCTTC. Translating it yields CSPDTSGGSNEQFF.